Here is one T cell receptor (beta chain) with its context. Study processing details: By means of reference gene primer amplification, nucleated cell counts were estimated. Libraries were prepared by immunoSEQ multiplex PCR; TCRdb keeps only in-frame clonotypes and omits some of them. The V and J calls and clone size were taken over from that table, and D and trimming were inferred from the DNA. The sample records 20,000 to 25,000 clones, roughly nine tenths being singletons. Germline V gives CDR1 SGHDT, CDR2 YYEEEE. Trimming took off 0 bases at V and 1 base at J, with 6 bases between the two ends. This CDR3 is 14 amino acids long. This sample is drawn from a study of blood T cell repertoires in COVID-19.

What was sequenced was peripheral blood. This receptor was identified in a human donor with active COVID-19. The donor label of this sample is uncertain. This chain uses TRBV5-6 with TRBJ2-3; D is unresolved. The CDR3 nucleotides are TGTGCCAGCAGCTTGGGGCCTGGCACAGATACGCAGTATTTT. Amino acids: CASSLGPGTDTQYF.